This is a list of T cell receptor beta chains from one sample in a study of blood T cell repertoires in COVID-19. Sequencing was performed with immunoSEQ multiplex PCR; in TCRdb, only in-frame clones are kept and a portion is missing. Here the sample spans about 210,000 clones, 75% to 90% being singletons. The specimen was PBMCs or T cells enriched from blood (not recorded which). The receptors were sampled from a woman aged 30 to 39 who had been exposed to COVID-19. Both conserved end residues are trimmed from each CDR3.

j_gene	v_gene	CDR3aa
TRBJ2-2	TRBV1	TSRGSRGTGELF
TRBJ1-2	TRBV29-1	SVRMGTADGYT
TRBJ2-1	TRBV4-1	ASSQDRVYNEQF
TRBJ1-1	TRBV5-4	ASSPDRGQLNTEAF
TRBJ2-2	TRBV5-1	ASSFRVALNTGELF
TRBJ1-1	TRBV11-3	ASRTGNTAEAF
TRBJ2-1	TRBV4-1	ASSQAMAGISYNEQF
TRBJ2-7	TRBV6-1	ASSEPTRTGAEQY
TRBJ2-3	TRBV14	ASSQGGGGGHFNTQY
TRBJ1-5	TRBV10-3	ATSETGQINQPQH
TRBJ2-3	TRBV7-9	ASSQIPRGRASTDTQY
TRBJ2-5	TRBV2	ASMDSGVSGTQY
TRBJ1-2	TRBV5-1	ASSPGQGGLMNYGYT
TRBJ2-7	TRBV7-9	ASSLNEGGTYEQY
TRBJ1-1	TRBV9	ASSAGGNTEAF
TRBJ1-2	TRBV6-2/TRBV6-3	ASSSQYRVNYGYT
TRBJ1-3	TRBV3-1/TRBV3-2	ASSQVVYLSGNTIY
TRBJ2-1	TRBV5-6	ASSLVAGSNEQF
TRBJ1-2	TRBV10-3	AINTGTEGGYT
TRBJ2-7	TRBV18	ASSPDTGSYEQY
TRBJ1-6	TRBV27	ASSIRTATRDSPLH
TRBJ1-6	TRBV5-1	ASSPLASSYNSPLH
TRBJ2-3	TRBV27	ASNPARGRWDTQY
TRBJ2-3	TRBV9	ASSLRLSTDTQY
TRBJ1-6	TRBV2	ASRETGLNSPLH
TRBJ2-1	TRBV30	AWILAGRFANEQF
TRBJ2-4	TRBV29-1	SVNGAKNIQY
TRBJ2-5	TRBV5-1	ASSLGHKRGMGETQY
TRBJ2-2	TRBV15	ATSRDKGVNTGELF
TRBJ2-7	TRBV19	ASSNSWGLFYEQY
TRBJ1-6	TRBV4-2	ASSQSRGGGNSPLH
TRBJ1-1	TRBV7-3	ASSLDRGRTEAF
TRBJ2-4	TRBV5-6	ASSLVQGTKNIQY
TRBJ1-4	TRBV4-1	ASSQEEREKLF
TRBJ2-7	TRBV19	ASSPGTSGGLEQY
TRBJ1-1	TRBV7-2	ASSSSSDTLEAF
TRBJ2-7	TRBV7-8	ASSWASGYEQY
TRBJ2-5	TRBV6-5	ASRMTSGVQETQY
TRBJ1-1	TRBV11-2	ASSLDLRTEAF
TRBJ1-6	TRBV9	ASSAGQGGNSPLH
TRBJ2-5	TRBV27	ASSPGSGTGQETQY